One and the same sample provided the 30 T cell receptor beta chains below, sequenced in a study of cytomegalovirus exposure and HLA in healthy donors. PCR amplification relied on 60 Vbeta primers (plus 13 Jbeta primers). Sequencing was performed with immunoSEQ multiplex PCR; in TCRdb, only in-frame clones are kept and a portion is missing. The sample shows 150,000 to 200,000 clones, approximately 84% of them seen only once. Specimen: PBMCs. The receptor source for this set is a girl younger than two in good health and CMV-seronegative.

The chain uses TRBV11-2 and TRBJ2-1; D is possibly TRBD2 (6 bases). The CDR3 is 13 amino acids. Trimming shortened V by 9 bases and J by 4 bases, and 13 bases separated the two germline ends. Germline CDR1 SGHAT, CDR2 FQNNGV. The CDR3: CASGGYEYNEQFF. The CDR3 DNA sequence: TGTGCCAGTGGGGGGTATGAATACAATGAGCAGTTCTTC.

This chain uses TRBV6-1 with TRBJ2-1, with D uncertain. The germline V gene encodes CDR1 MNHNS and CDR2 SASEGT. The CDR3 is 13 residues long. V lost 2 bases and J lost 3, with 5 bases in between. The CDR3 is CASSEILYNEQFF. The CDR3, as DNA: TGTGCCAGCAGTGAAATCCTCTACAATGAGCAGTTCTTC.

The rearrangement links TRBV4-2 to TRBJ2-7; D possibly corresponds to TRBD2 (5 bases). CDR1 is LGHNA and CDR2 is YNFKEQ in the germline V gene. Between the trimmed V and J ends, which lost 0 bases and 4 bases, there was a span of 13 bases. The CDR3 consists of 15 residues. CDR3 bases: TGTGCCAGCAGCCAAGATACCCGCCCGGGGTACGAGCAGTACTTC. Its protein is CASSQDTRPGYEQYF.

The chain recombines TRBV2 with TRBJ2-5; weak D call: TRBD1 (5 bases). Germline loops: CDR1 SNHLY, CDR2 FYNNEI. Trimming shortened V by 6 bases and J by 3 bases, and 5 bases separated the two germline ends. CDR3 size: 11 residues. CDR3 in amino acids: CASRTEETQYF. The DNA of the CDR3 is TGTGCCAGCAGGACAGAAGAGACCCAGTACTTC.

This clone was found once. The V gene is TRBV19, the J gene TRBJ2-5, with TRBD1 matching 9 bases. Germline V gene lookup returns CDR1 LNHDA and CDR2 SQIVND (reference sequence). V trimming: 3 bases; J trimming: 3 bases; junction bases outside the gene matches: 11. The CDR3 is 17 amino acids. Here the CDR3 DNA reads TGTGCCAGTAGTATTAACAGGGGGCGTCTAGGCGAAGAGACCCAGTACTTC. Protein sequence: CASSINRGRLGEETQYF.

J is TRBJ2-5 and V is TRBV7-9, with a tentative D call TRBD1 (6 bases). The CDR3 extends over 14 amino acids. CDR1 is SEHNR and CDR2 is FQNEAQ in the germline V gene (reference sequence). The V and J ends lost 1 base and 5 bases respectively, with 11 bases between them. For the CDR3, the DNA is TGTGCCAGCAGCTTAGTACAGGGTATGGAGACCCAGTACTTC. The encoded protein is CASSLVQGMETQYF.

V and J are TRBV7-2 and TRBJ2-7; the D gene is possibly TRBD1 (5 bases). There are 13 residues in the CDR3. In germline, CDR1 is SGHTA, CDR2 FQGNSA. V was shortened by 7 bases and J by 7 bases, with 17 bases between the two germline ends. The CDR3 DNA sequence: TGTGCCAGCACCCGGGCCCAGGGAACGGAGCAGTACTTC. This sequence encodes CASTRAQGTEQYF. Looking up the rest from reference TRBV7-2 and TRBJ2-7 gives the full variable domain: GAGVSQSPSNKVTEKGKDVELRCDPISGHTALYWYRQSLGQGLEFLIYFQGNSAPDKSGLPSDRFSAERTGGSVSTLTIQRTQQEDSAVYLCASTRAQGTEQYFGPGTRLTVT.

This chain links TRBV7-9 with TRBJ2-1; 10 nucleotides line up with TRBD1. V lost 1 base and J lost 8; bases outside the gene matches: 2. The CDR3 is 14 residues long. Germline V lookup: CDR1 SEHNR, CDR2 FQNEAQ (reference sequence). CDR3: CASSLGQGAHEQFF. The CDR3 nucleotides are TGTGCCAGCAGCTTAGGACAGGGGGCCCATGAGCAGTTCTTC.

This sequence joins TRBV15 and TRBJ2-3; D unresolved. CDR1 is LNHNV, CDR2 YYDKDF, per germline (reference sequence). This CDR3 is built from 16 residues. V was clipped by 0 bases and J by 1 base, with 11 bases between them. Here the CDR3 reads CATSRDASARTDTQYF. CDR3 coding DNA: TGTGCCACCAGCAGAGATGCGTCTGCTCGCACAGATACGCAGTATTTT. The variable domain in full, with the rest retrieved from reference TRBV15 and TRBJ2-3, is DAMVIQNPRYQVTQFGKPVTLSCSQTLNHNVMYWYQQKSSQAPKLLFHYYDKDFNNEADTPDNFQSRRPNTSFCFLDIRSPGLGDTAMYLCATSRDASARTDTQYFGPGTRLTVL.

This clone showed up just a few times. CDR3 bases: TGTGCCAGCAGCCAAGAGTTGGGCGCCGAGAGCTTTGGCTACACCTTC. This translates into CASSQELGAESFGYTF. The genes are TRBV14 and TRBJ1-2; D is undetermined. Trimming removed 0 bases from V and 7 bases from J, with 18 bases in between. In germline, CDR1 is SGHDN, CDR2 FVKESK. This CDR3 spans 16 amino acids.

The rearrangement links TRBV5-5 to TRBJ2-7; perhaps TRBD2 as D (6 bases). V was trimmed by 4 bases and J by 1 base, leaving 18 bases between them. Looked up from germline, CDR1 is SGHKS and CDR2 is YYEKEE (reference sequence). The CDR3 length is 16 residues. CDR3 amino acids: CASSPPSAGSSYEQYF. The DNA of the CDR3 is TGTGCCAGCAGCCCCCCGTCGGCGGGGAGTTCCTACGAGCAGTACTTC.

The rearrangement joins TRBV5-6 to TRBJ2-3; TRBD2 matches 10 bases. The CDR3 runs to 19 residues. The J segment lost 2 bases and the V segment lost 1 base, leaving 13 bases of the junction unmatched. Germline values: CDR1 SGHDT, CDR2 YYEEEE. CDR3 amino acids: CASSLRLAGVFSYTDTQYF. The CDR3 DNA reads TGTGCCAGCAGCTTGCGGCTAGCGGGGGTCTTCTCCTACACAGATACGCAGTATTTT.

The rearrangement joins TRBV12-5 to TRBJ1-1; D is unclear. Deletions cut 3 bases from V and 7 bases from J, with 9 bases between. The germline CDR1 and CDR2 sequences are LGHNT and FRNRAP. The CDR3 has 12 residues. CDR3 amino acids: CASGFQAGEAFF. Written as DNA, the CDR3 is TGTGCTAGTGGTTTCCAGGCGGGTGAAGCTTTCTTT.

The rearrangement uses TRBV29-1 and TRBJ2-3, with 9 bases aligning to TRBD2. The length of the CDR3 is 16 residues. Germline CDR1 reads SQVTM; CDR2 reads ANQGSEA. Losses at the gene ends were 6 bases for V and 0 bases for J; bases not matched to a gene: 10. The CDR3 loop reads CSVQAGGLFSTDTQYF. The CDR3 DNA sequence: TGCAGCGTCCAAGCGGGAGGTCTATTTAGCACAGATACGCAGTATTTT.

The V call is TRBV15, the J call TRBJ1-1, with no clear D. CDR1 is LNHNV, CDR2 YYDKDF, per germline (reference sequence). The CDR3 totals 14 residues. V was pared by 0 bases and J by 5 bases, with 10 bases between. The CDR3 reads CATSRDIGPTEAFF. The CDR3 bases are TGTGCCACCAGCAGAGATATTGGGCCTACTGAAGCTTTCTTT.

CDR3 sequence (DNA): TGTGCCAGCAGCTTGAGTTTCAGCAATCAGCCCCAGCATTTT. Protein sequence: CASSLSFSNQPQHF. The chain joins TRBV11-2 to TRBJ1-5, with D hard to call. The CDR3 is 14 residues long. V was trimmed by 3 bases and J by 1 base, leaving 7 bases between them. Germline-derived CDR1 and CDR2 are SGHAT and FQNNGV.

This clone has just one count. The CDR3: CASSLDASGVGEQFF. The DNA for the CDR3 is TGCGCCAGCAGCTTGGATGCTAGCGGGGTGGGTGAGCAGTTCTTC. The rearrangement links TRBV5-1 to TRBJ2-1; TRBD2 matches 9 bases. The CDR3 sequence is 15 residues long. V shed 0 bases and J 9 bases; nucleotides not matched to a gene: 7. CDR1 and CDR2 from the germline V gene are SGHRS and YFSETQ.

The J gene is TRBJ2-7, the V gene TRBV7-8; 12 bases are a match to TRBD2. The CDR3 runs 17 residues. The germline CDR1 and CDR2 sequences are SGHVS and FQNEAQ. The V gene end was trimmed by 5 bases and the J gene end by 0 bases; junction bases not matched to a gene: 8. CDR3 bases: TGTGCCAGCAGCACAAAGACTAGCGGGAGAGGCTCCTACGAGCAGTACTTC. Protein: CASSTKTSGRGSYEQYF.

This CDR3 is CASGLSSYEQYF. The DNA of the CDR3 is TGTGCCAGCGGCCTGTCCTCCTACGAGCAGTACTTC. The genes are TRBV6-5 and TRBJ2-7; D is uncertain. Germline CDR1 reads MNHEY; CDR2 reads SVGAGI. Trimming removed 8 bases at V and 0 bases at J, with 8 bases between. There are 12 residues in the CDR3.

This clone turned up a few times. CDR3 nucleotides: TGTGCCAGCAGTTACGCGACCGATTGGGGCGGGCAGTACTTC. Protein: CASSYATDWGGQYF. The chain couples TRBV6-6 to TRBJ2-7; weak D call: TRBD1 (5 bases). V was cut by 2 bases and J by 9 bases, with 17 bases left in between. The CDR3 contains 14 residues. Germline V lookup: CDR1 MNHNY, CDR2 SVGAGI (reference sequence).

This clone was detected only once. The V and J genes are TRBV5-6 and TRBJ2-1; 13 bases are shared with TRBD2. The V gene end was trimmed by 5 bases and the J gene end by 12 bases; junction bases not matched to a gene: 14. The CDR3 loop spans 16 amino acids. CDR1 is SGHDT, CDR2 YYEEEE, per germline. CDR3 coding DNA: TGTGCCAGCAGTGGGGTGGGACTAGCGGGACCCTTAGGGCAGTTCTTC. Its translation: CASSGVGLAGPLGQFF.

CDR3 loop: CASGATFLRPEAFF. The CDR3 region has the DNA TGTGCCAGCGGAGCTACGTTTCTGCGTCCTGAAGCTTTCTTT. The chain uses TRBV27 and TRBJ1-1, with D hard to call. From germline, CDR1 is MNHEY and CDR2 SMNVEV (reference sequence). The CDR3 totals 14 residues. Trimming cost V 8 bases and J 6 bases, with 19 bases left between them.

The V gene is TRBV5-4, the J gene TRBJ2-1; the match to TRBD2 covers 7 bases. CDR3 length: 13 amino acids. J was trimmed by 7 bases and V by 4 bases; bases with no gene match: 5. From germline, CDR1 is SGHNT and CDR2 YYREEE (reference sequence). The CDR3 DNA reads as TGTGCCAGCAGCCTTTGGCGGGGGAATGAGCAGTTCTTC. This sequence encodes CASSLWRGNEQFF.

The chain employs TRBV11-2 and TRBJ2-7; tentatively, D is TRBD1 (6 bases). Germline CDR1 reads SGHAT; CDR2 reads FQNNGV. V gave up 0 bases and J gave up 3 bases, with 6 bases separating them. This CDR3 region has 13 residues. The CDR3 nucleotides are TGTGCCAGCAGCTTAGACAGGGGCTACGAGCAGTACTTC. Encoded protein: CASSLDRGYEQYF.

This chain joins TRBV9 and TRBJ1-1, with D unclear. V was trimmed by 0 bases and J by 4 bases, leaving 13 bases between them. This CDR3 contains 15 residues. Germline V gene sequence: CDR1 SGDLS, CDR2 YYNGEE. CDR3 nucleotide sequence: TGTGCCAGCAGCGTAGAGGGAGGAGGAGGCACTGAAGCTTTCTTT. Amino acids: CASSVEGGGGTEAFF.

The chain carries TRBV25-1 and TRBJ2-7; D not certain. V lost 5 bases, J lost 5 bases, and 16 bases lay in between. The length of the CDR3 is 14 residues. Looked up from germline, CDR1 is MGHDK and CDR2 is SYGVNS. The CDR3 DNA reads as TGTGCCAGCAGTCCGGCTTGGGCTCAGGACGAGCAGTACTTC. Amino acids: CASSPAWAQDEQYF.

The CDR3 region is CASSEEAGNTEAFF. In nucleotides, the CDR3 is TGTGCCAGCAGTGAAGAGGCGGGGAACACTGAAGCTTTCTTT. The chain joins TRBV6-5 to TRBJ1-1, with D uncertain. The CDR3 has 14 residues. The germline V and J ends were trimmed by 5 bases and 1 base, with 11 bases remaining between them. CDR1 is MNHEY, CDR2 SVGAGI, per germline.

In the case of this clone: This sample also contains other DNA sequences that code for the same CDR3. The V call is TRBV9, the J call TRBJ1-1; D is perhaps TRBD1 (5 bases). Germline assignment: CDR1 SGDLS and CDR2 YYNGEE. CDR3 size: 14 residues. The ends were cut back, 0 bases at V and 1 base at J, with 7 bases in the middle. CDR3 DNA: TGTGCCAGCAGCGTAGTGGGGGGGAACACTGAAGCTTTCTTT. This gives the protein CASSVVGGNTEAFF.

This clone has more than one count but fewer than ten. The chain combines TRBV25-1 with TRBJ2-7; no definite D call. CDR1 is MGHDK and CDR2 is SYGVNS in the germline V gene. Trimming took off 2 bases at V and 2 bases at J, with 7 bases between the two ends. CDR3 size: 13 residues. The CDR3 sequence: CASSEREPYEQYF. The CDR3 nucleotides are TGTGCCAGCAGTGAACGCGAACCCTACGAGCAGTACTTC.

This clone was detected only once. This chain joins TRBV14 and TRBJ2-1, with 10 bases identical to TRBD1. V was clipped by 0 bases and J by 0 bases; unmatched bases: 20. This CDR3 comprises 23 residues. Germline assignment: CDR1 SGHDN and CDR2 FVKESK. The CDR3 loop reads CASSQDRETGGLAESSSYNEQFF. The CDR3 coding sequence is TGTGCCAGCAGCCAAGATAGGGAGACAGGGGGCCTAGCGGAGTCGAGCTCCTACAATGAGCAGTTCTTC. Supplemented by reference TRBV14 and TRBJ2-1, the full variable domain reads EAGVTQFPSHSVIEKGQTVTLRCDPISGHDNLYWYRRVMGKEIKFLLHFVKESKQDESGMPNNRFLAERTGGTYSTLKVQPAELEDSGVYFCASSQDRETGGLAESSSYNEQFFGPGTRLTVL.